The TCR beta chain described here comes from a study of T cell repertoires in cytomegalovirus infection (dated by TCRdb to about 2019). Background on the whole study: Alongside well-studied HLA-B-restricted epitopes, the peptide stimulations were aimed at recently identified HLA-C-restricted CMV epitopes, whose presentation resists viral immunomodulation. The HLA type of each donor mattered for the analysis, because public TCR beta signatures pointed to carriage of CMV infection along with the matching HLA type.

Study-level results and caveats: The ex vivo response was dominated by HLA-C-restricted CMV-specific TCR beta clonotypes, which also provided the single most frequent clonotype in two of eight donors. Carriers of CMV infection plus the relevant HLA type were discriminated by the cumulative frequency of public TCR beta family members in the study cohort and in an independent 352-donor cohort.

Details on this clonotype: The antigen this receptor binds is unknown. The record has no base qualities; no much larger clone is one base away.

Explained via the paper, the treatment or condition label denotes: in vitro stimulation with specific CMV peptide epitopes to enrich CMV-specific T cells. The germline V and J ends show losses of 4 bases and 0 bases respectively, and no gene match explains 3 bases of the junction. The CDR3 contains 15 residues, cysteine and phenylalanine counted. The CDR3 DNA has 45 bases and is translated from base 1. CDR1 MNHNS and CDR2 SASEGT were looked up in the germline V gene. Sequencing was carried out with an Illumina HiSeq 1500. TCRdb's own reprocessing of the public reads used fastp at Q25 and MiXCR and kept productive beta chains. Each entry is one CDR3 protein sequence, shown with its most common DNA and genes. The sample table contains about 310,000 distinct CDR3 sequences; only one count was recorded for 20% to 30% of them. The ten largest clonotypes hold roughly 14% of the sample.

The TCR was taken from a human donor in good health (CMV status not recorded). Some clones in this sample may be carry-over from other donors' samples. The chain joins TRBV6-1 to TRBJ1-5, and TRBD1 matches 7 of the central bases. The sequences come from cultured PBMCs, collected from culture after CMV antigen stimulation. The nucleotide sequence reads TGTGCCAGCAGTGCCGACAGGGCTAGCAATCAGCCCCAGCATTTT. This codes for CASSADRASNQPQHF.